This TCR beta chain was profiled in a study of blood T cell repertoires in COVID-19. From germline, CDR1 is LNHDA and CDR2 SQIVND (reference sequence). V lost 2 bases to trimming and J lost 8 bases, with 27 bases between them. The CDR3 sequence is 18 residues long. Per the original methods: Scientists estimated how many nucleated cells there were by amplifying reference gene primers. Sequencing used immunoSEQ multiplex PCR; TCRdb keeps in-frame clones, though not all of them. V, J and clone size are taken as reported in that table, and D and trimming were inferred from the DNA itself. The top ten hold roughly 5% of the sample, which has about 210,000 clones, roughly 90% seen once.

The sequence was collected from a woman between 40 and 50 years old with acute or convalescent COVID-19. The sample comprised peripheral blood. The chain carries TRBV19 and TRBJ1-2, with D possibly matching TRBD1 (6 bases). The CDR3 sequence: CASSITSSGTANRGGYTF. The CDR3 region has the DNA TGTGCCAGTAGTATAACATCCTCCGGGACGGCAAATAGGGGGGGCTACACCTTC.